This T cell receptor beta chain was identified in a study of T cell responses to AZD1222 COVID-19 vaccine. Study-level findings and limits: Close to half of spike-specific TCRs reportedly recognize unmutated variant regions. White British ancestry dominated among donors, who included more females, and clonal diversity was possibly underestimated. Just a handful of AZD1222 recipients tested seropositive at baseline.

About this clone: Its matching antigen is unknown.

With 4 bases removed from V and 3 bases from J, the gap between germline ends came to 13 bases. In germline, CDR1 is SQVTM, CDR2 ANQGSEA. This CDR3 has 14 amino acids. TCRdb keeps only in-frame clones here, not all; method: immunoSEQ multiplex PCR. Of nearly 110,000 clones in the sample, 92% were seen once. The source is an adult who received the AZD1222 COVID-19 vaccine. Sample: peripheral blood, taken 28 days after the second AZD1222 dose. The J gene is TRBJ1-5, the V gene TRBV29-1; possible D gene TRBD1, 6 bases. Here the CDR3 reads CSVAGDAYNQPQHF. CDR3 nucleotide sequence: TGCAGCGTTGCAGGGGACGCGTACAATCAGCCCCAGCATTTT.